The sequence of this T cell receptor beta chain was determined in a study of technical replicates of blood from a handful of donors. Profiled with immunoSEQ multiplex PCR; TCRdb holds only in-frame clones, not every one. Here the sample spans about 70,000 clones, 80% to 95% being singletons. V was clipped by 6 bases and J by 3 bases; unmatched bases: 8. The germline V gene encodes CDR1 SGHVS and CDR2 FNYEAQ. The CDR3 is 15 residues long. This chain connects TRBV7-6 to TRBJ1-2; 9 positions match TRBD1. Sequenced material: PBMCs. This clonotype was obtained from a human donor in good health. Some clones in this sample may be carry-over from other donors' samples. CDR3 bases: TGTGCCAGCAGACCCGGGACAGGGATCGACTATGGCTACACCTTC. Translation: CASRPGTGIDYGYTF.